These 19 T cell receptor beta chains originate from one sample sequenced in a study of T-cell reconstitution after alpha-beta-depleted transplantation in children. Unique molecular identifiers were incorporated into the prepared TCRbeta library. Each CDR3 protein is one row after TCRdb ran MiXCR on the PCR reads. This sample carries 98,000 or so distinct CDR3 sequences, 20% to 25% of them seen once, and the ten largest clones take 20% to 25%. Sequencing used PBMCs, obtained before TCRalphabeta/CD19-depleted stem cell transplant. Every receptor here comes from a boy younger than 10 with acute lymphoblastic leukemia, due to receive a stem cell transplant.

This clonotype has just a few counts. A junction end diverges from the germline sequence, so it may reflect a read error. This chain uses TRBV3-1 with TRBJ2-7; possible D gene TRBD2, 7 bases. CDR3 size: 16 residues. Germline V CDR1 and CDR2: LGHDT, YNNKEL (reference sequence). The CDR3 sequence: CASSNRPTGGSHEQYF. The CDR3 bases are TGTGCCAGCAGCAACCGCCCGACGGGGGGCTCCCACGAGCAGTACTTC.

The gene calls are TRBV20-1 and TRBJ2-1, with a tentative D call TRBD2 (6 bases). V lost 5 bases and J 1 base, leaving 12 bases between the germline ends. This CDR3 is built from 14 residues. Germline values: CDR1 DFQATT, CDR2 SNEGSKA (reference sequence). CDR3 bases: TGCAGTGCTGCAAGGACTACTTCCTACAATGAGCAGTTCTTC. Translating it yields CSAARTTSYNEQFF.

This chain joins TRBV5-5 and TRBJ2-1; D could derive from TRBD1 or TRBD2 (6 bases each). Germline V gives CDR1 SGHKS, CDR2 YYEKEE (reference sequence). The CDR3 length is 16 residues. Trimming removed 0 bases at V and 1 base at J, with 11 bases between. In nucleotides, the CDR3 is TGTGCCAGCAGCTTGGCCGAAGGGGGGTCCTACAATGAGCAGTTCTTC. Residues: CASSLAEGGSYNEQFF.

The chain links TRBV7-2 to TRBJ2-3; 10 nucleotides agree with TRBD2. Germline-derived CDR1 and CDR2 are SGHTA and FQGNSA. With V trimmed by 8 bases and J by 8 bases, 10 bases remained unmatched. This CDR3 spans 14 amino acids. The CDR3 DNA reads TGTGCCAGCTCCCGAGCGGGAGGGCCTGGTACGCAGTATTTT. Its protein is CASSRAGGPGTQYF. Based on the CDR3 plus reference TRBV7-2 and TRBJ2-3, the full variable domain is GAGVSQSPSNKVTEKGKDVELRCDPISGHTALYWYRQSLGQGLEFLIYFQGNSAPDKSGLPSDRFSAERTGGSVSTLTIQRTQQEDSAVYLCASSRAGGPGTQYFGPGTRLTVL.

In its sample, this clonotype was seen a few times. J is TRBJ2-1 and V is TRBV5-1, with TRBD2 matching 13 bases. The ends lost 2 bases at V and 3 bases at J; junction bases unmatched: 5. CDR1 SGHRS and CDR2 YFSETQ come from the germline V gene. The CDR3 is 17 residues long. The CDR3 region is CASSFRLAGGLYNEQFF. DNA of the CDR3: TGCGCCAGCAGCTTTCGACTAGCGGGAGGACTCTACAATGAGCAGTTCTTC.

The CDR3 sequence: CASSFKRSGETQYF. CDR3 DNA: TGTGCCAGCAGTTTTAAGCGGAGTGGAGAGACCCAGTACTTC. The genes are TRBV12-3 or TRBV12-4 and TRBJ2-5; weak D call: TRBD2 (5 bases). The CDR3 is 14 residues long. Trimming removed 3 bases from V and 4 bases from J, with 12 bases in between.

There are a few counts of this clonotype. The chain combines TRBV20-1 with TRBJ2-7; 10 positions agree with TRBD2. Germline CDR1 is DFQATT and CDR2 is SNEGSKA (reference sequence). Trimming removed 4 bases from V and 7 bases from J; junction bases left unmatched: 16. The CDR3 is 16 residues long. This CDR3 reads CSAKRVGLAEVSEQYF. DNA for the CDR3: TGCAGTGCTAAGAGAGTAGGACTAGCGGAGGTTTCAGAGCAGTACTTC.

The sample holds one count of this clonotype. This sequence joins TRBV12-3 or TRBV12-4 and TRBJ1-3; no firm D call. V was trimmed by 5 bases and J by 4 bases, leaving 15 bases between them. This CDR3 is 15 amino acids long. CDR3 in amino acids: CASSGGIERGNTIYF. The CDR3 nucleotides read TGTGCCAGCAGTGGAGGGATCGAAAGGGGAAACACCATATATTTT.

V usage is TRBV7-2 and J usage is TRBJ1-2, with 7 nucleotides matching TRBD1. This CDR3 is built from 13 residues. Germline V lookup: CDR1 SGHTA, CDR2 FQGNSA. Trimming removed 5 bases from V and 1 base from J; junction bases left unmatched: 1. Here the CDR3 DNA reads TGTGCCAGCAGCCGGGACAGTAACTATGGCTACACCTTC. It yields the protein CASSRDSNYGYTF.

This clonotype was found many times. The gene calls are TRBV20-1 and TRBJ2-7, with TRBD2 identical over 9 bases. Trimming removed 1 base from V and 5 bases from J; junction bases left unmatched: 6. This CDR3 region has 14 residues. Germline V lookup: CDR1 DFQATT, CDR2 SNEGSKA (reference sequence). DNA for the CDR3: TGCAGTGCTAGAGGACTAGCGGAGAGCAACGAGCAGTACTTC. It codes for CSARGLAESNEQYF.

The chain couples TRBV6-2 or TRBV6-3 to TRBJ2-1, with 12 bases identical to TRBD2. Trimming at V came to 5 bases and at J to 10 bases, leaving 6 bases not matched to a gene. Germline values: CDR1 MNHEY, CDR2 SVGEGT. This CDR3 is 14 amino acids long. Written as DNA, the CDR3 is TGTGCCAGCAGTGCCACCGGGACTAGCGGGGAGCAGTTCTTC. Translation: CASSATGTSGEQFF.

The table lists this clonotype with a count of one. V usage is TRBV6-5 and J usage is TRBJ2-5; 7 positions match TRBD2. V trimming: 3 bases; J trimming: 5 bases; junction bases outside the gene matches: 12. There are 16 residues in the CDR3. Germline CDR1 is MNHEY and CDR2 is SVGAGI. In DNA, the CDR3 is TGTGCCAGCAGTTATCTGGCGGCGGGAGCATGGGAGACCCAGTACTTC. It encodes CASSYLAAGAWETQYF.

V is TRBV20-1 and J is TRBJ2-7; D perhaps matches TRBD2 (5 bases). The CDR3 sequence is 12 residues long. CDR1 DFQATT and CDR2 SNEGSKA come from the germline V gene (reference sequence). V was pared by 5 bases and J by 7 bases, with 15 bases between. The CDR3 nucleotides are TGCAGTGCTTTACTAGGCTCGGGGGAGCAGTACTTC. This codes for CSALLGSGEQYF.

The chain couples TRBV4-3 to TRBJ1-5, with 11 nucleotides matching TRBD1. Germline CDR1 reads LGHNA; CDR2 reads YSLEER. CDR3 size: 14 residues. Trimming cost V 4 bases and J 7 bases; bases outside gene matches: 3. The CDR3 region is CASSPRTGGQPQHF. The CDR3 DNA sequence: TGCGCCAGCAGCCCCCGGACAGGGGGCCAGCCCCAGCATTTT.

This clonotype has just a few counts. The genes are TRBV21-1 and TRBJ2-5; the tabulated D call, TRBD1, remains unverified against the DNA. TRBV21-1 is tagged as a pseudogene. This CDR3 region has 14 residues. CDR3 region: CASSKRDRLETQYF. CDR3 bases: TGTGCCAGCAGCAAACGGGACAGGCTGGAGACCCAGTACTTC.

This clonotype was counted many times. CDR3 DNA: TGTGCCAGCAGCCAAACTAACTATGGCTACACCTTC. Translated, it gives CASSQTNYGYTF. V usage is TRBV3-1 and J usage is TRBJ1-2; unclear D gene. This CDR3 has 12 amino acids. Per the germline V gene, CDR1 is LGHDT and CDR2 is YNNKEL (reference sequence). Deletions cut 2 bases from V and 0 bases from J, with 1 base between. Using reference TRBV3-1 and TRBJ1-2 for the parts outside the CDR3, the full variable domain is DTAVSQTPKYLVTQMGNDKSIKCEQNLGHDTMYWYKQDSKKFLKIMFSYNNKELIINETVPNRFSPKSPDKAHLNLHINSLELGDSAVYFCASSQTNYGYTFGSGTRLTVV.

There are a few counts of this clonotype. The gene calls are TRBV6-5 and TRBJ2-1; D is tentatively TRBD1 or TRBD2 (5 bases each). In germline, CDR1 is MNHEY, CDR2 SVGAGI. With 2 bases removed from V and 4 bases from J, the gap between germline ends came to 12 bases. The length of the CDR3 is 15 residues. CDR3 DNA: TGTGCCAGCAGTTACGCGCCCGGGACGTACAATGAGCAGTTCTTC. Encoded protein: CASSYAPGTYNEQFF.

J is TRBJ2-7 and V is TRBV6-5; D ambiguous. Trimming removed 0 bases from V and 0 bases from J, with 6 bases in between. The CDR3 has 14 residues. Germline CDR1 MNHEY, CDR2 SVGAGI. The CDR3 DNA is TGTGCCAGCAGTTACTCGGGTAACTCCTACGAGCAGTACTTC. Protein sequence: CASSYSGNSYEQYF.

The table lists this clonotype with a few counts. The gene calls are TRBV14 and TRBJ1-1, with no clear D. The V gene lost 0 bases and the J gene lost 4 bases, with 6 bases spanning the gap. The CDR3 is 13 amino acids. CDR1 is SGHDN and CDR2 is FVKESK in the germline V gene. CDR3 sequence (DNA): TGTGCCAGCAGCCAAGATGGTACCACTGAAGCTTTCTTT. It specifies CASSQDGTTEAFF. The full variable domain, completed using reference TRBV14 and TRBJ1-1, is EAGVTQFPSHSVIEKGQTVTLRCDPISGHDNLYWYRRVMGKEIKFLLHFVKESKQDESGMPNNRFLAERTGGTYSTLKVQPAELEDSGVYFCASSQDGTTEAFFGQGTRLTVV.